One sample yielded the 2 T cell receptor beta chains listed below, sequenced in a study of regulatory T cells in long-lasting Graves disease. Described time point: newly diagnosed GD, antithyroid drugs for less than 3 months. Preparation of the TCR library used RNA extracted from PBMCs. Relying on iRepertoire HTBI primers and Arm-PCR of CDR3 regions, the team built TCR beta libraries. TCRdb independently ran MiXCR on the multiplex PCR reads; one entry per CDR3 protein. The sample includes 370,000 or so distinct CDR3 sequences, under 20% of them seen just once. These data were also reused for a study on T cells in Graves' hyperthyroidism and ophthalmopathy.

The source material was peripheral blood mononuclear cells (PBMCs), sampled at new diagnosis, from a patient treated with antithyroid drugs. The receptors originated from a young woman with Graves disease.

This clonotype was counted ten times or more. This chain uses TRBV2 with TRBJ2-5, with D unclear. The V and J ends lost 6 bases and 2 bases respectively, with 7 bases between them. Germline V CDR1 and CDR2: SNHLY, FYNNEI. The CDR3 is 12 residues long. The CDR3 here is CASRRQQETQYF. The CDR3 coding sequence is TGTGCCAGCAGGAGACAACAAGAGACCCAGTACTTC.

This clonotype came up many times. The chain uses TRBV27 and TRBJ2-7; 9 bases agree with TRBD1. Germline V gene sequence: CDR1 MNHEY, CDR2 SMNVEV (reference sequence). Unmatched junction bases numbered 10, after V lost 6 bases and J lost 4 bases. The CDR3 is made up of 15 amino acids. CDR3: CASRSKPGQGYEQYF. The CDR3 bases are TGTGCCAGCAGATCCAAACCGGGACAGGGATACGAGCAGTACTTC.